The 29 T cell receptor beta chains below come from one sample, sequenced in a study of blood T cell repertoires in COVID-19. Using immunoSEQ multiplex PCR, the repertoire was profiled, and TCRdb retains in-frame clones only, with some absent. In the table there are 230,000 or so clones, about 90% of which are singletons. Sequenced material: peripheral blood. The receptors shown here come from a man aged 35-49 years with active or convalescent COVID-19.

The chain links TRBV19 to TRBJ2-5; 10 positions agree with TRBD2. Germline values: CDR1 LNHDA, CDR2 SQIVND (reference sequence). V lost 5 bases to trimming and J lost 7 bases; unmatched junction nucleotides: 10. The CDR3 spans 15 residues. CDR3 in amino acids: CASSALAGAGGTQYF. As DNA, the CDR3 is TGTGCCAGTAGTGCCCTAGCGGGGGCCGGCGGGACCCAGTACTTC. The whole variable domain, filled in from reference TRBV19 and TRBJ2-5, reads DGGITQSPKYLFRKEGQNVTLSCEQNLNHDAMYWYRQDPGQGLRLIYYSQIVNDFQKGDIAEGYSVSREKKESFPLTVTSAQKNPTAFYLCASSALAGAGGTQYFGPGTRLLVL.

The chain has TRBV7-2 and TRBJ1-1; TRBD1 agrees at 10 bases. The ends lost 5 bases at V and 4 bases at J; junction bases unmatched: 4. There are 14 residues in the CDR3. The V gene's germline CDR1 is SGHTA and CDR2 FQGNSA. Written as DNA, the CDR3 is TGTGCCAGCAGCCCGCGGGACAGGGGCACTGAAGCTTTCTTT. The encoded protein is CASSPRDRGTEAFF.

The genes are TRBV9 and TRBJ2-5; perhaps TRBD1 as D (6 bases). Trimming cost V 4 bases and J 2 bases, with 15 bases left between them. The germline V gene encodes CDR1 SGDLS and CDR2 YYNGEE. CDR3 length: 15 residues. The CDR3 coding sequence is TGTGCCAGCAGCCCTCTAGGGGGTGGGCAAGAGACCCAGTACTTC. Protein: CASSPLGGGQETQYF. The full variable domain, completed using reference TRBV9 and TRBJ2-5, is DSGVTQTPKHLITATGQRVTLRCSPRSGDLSVYWYQQSLDQGLQFLIQYYNGEERAKGNILERFSAQQFPDLHSELNLSSLELGDSALYFCASSPLGGGQETQYFGPGTRLLVL.

This clone has a handful of counts. V gene TRBV6-4 combines with J gene TRBJ1-1, with D maybe TRBD1 (5 bases). V lost 2 bases and J 2 bases, leaving 18 bases between the germline ends. The CDR3 is 17 amino acids. The germline CDR1 and CDR2 sequences are MRHNA and SNTAGT. The CDR3 nucleotides are TGTGCCAGCAGTGACCCGACGTTGTCCCAGGGTAACACTGAAGCTTTCTTT. It specifies CASSDPTLSQGNTEAFF.

This chain connects TRBV9 to TRBJ2-3; TRBD1 agrees at 7 bases. J gave up 5 bases and V 3 bases, and 12 bases lay outside the gene matches. The CDR3 covers 16 residues. Germline V CDR1 and CDR2: SGDLS, YYNGEE. The CDR3 bases are TGTGCCAGCAGCGAGGGGAGACAGGGATTACAAGATACGCAGTATTTT. Translated: CASSEGRQGLQDTQYF.

The chain has TRBV12-5 and TRBJ1-1, with 9 positions matching TRBD1. The CDR3 has 15 residues. Germline V gene sequence: CDR1 LGHNT, CDR2 FRNRAP. V dropped 3 bases and J dropped 5; count of bases not matched to a gene: 7. The CDR3, as DNA: TGTGCTAGTGGTTTAAGTCGGGACAGGGTAACTGAAGCTTTCTTT. The encoded protein is CASGLSRDRVTEAFF. The complete variable domain, with remaining parts taken from reference TRBV12-5 and TRBJ1-1, reads DARVTQTPRHKVTEMGQEVTMRCQPILGHNTVFWYRQTMMQGLELLAYFRNRAPLDDSGMPKDRFSAEMPDATLATLKIQPSEPRDSAVYFCASGLSRDRVTEAFFGQGTRLTVV.

The chain has TRBV5-4 and TRBJ1-5, with 8 nucleotides matching TRBD1. Germline V lookup: CDR1 SGHNT, CDR2 YYREEE (reference sequence). The V segment lost 3 bases and the J segment 2 bases; nucleotides outside the gene matches: 7. The length of the CDR3 is 16 residues. CDR3 protein: CASSYIGGQGNQPQHF. CDR3 sequence (DNA): TGTGCCAGCAGCTATATAGGGGGACAGGGCAATCAGCCCCAGCATTTT.

This clone was counted only a few times. V and J are TRBV6-1 and TRBJ1-1, with TRBD1 identical over 7 bases. Germline values: CDR1 MNHNS, CDR2 SASEGT. V lost 2 bases to trimming and J lost 3 bases; unmatched junction nucleotides: 3. The CDR3 length is 14 residues. The CDR3 nucleotides read TGTGCCAGCAGTGAAAAGGGGGCGCACACTGAAGCTTTCTTT. Translated: CASSEKGAHTEAFF.

J is TRBJ1-5 and V is TRBV19; 7 bases agree with TRBD1. The J segment lost 0 bases and the V segment lost 10 bases, leaving 3 bases of the junction unmatched. The CDR3 has 13 residues. CDR1 LNHDA and CDR2 SQIVND come from the germline V gene (reference sequence). In DNA form, the CDR3 reads TGTGCCACTTGGGACAGTAGCAATCAGCCCCAGCATTTT. It yields the protein CATWDSSNQPQHF.

The chain links TRBV29-1 to TRBJ1-2; weak D call: TRBD1 (5 bases). Trimming removed 2 bases at V and 10 bases at J, with 14 bases between. Germline CDR1 reads SQVTM; CDR2 reads ANQGSEA. This CDR3 has 12 amino acids. CDR3 nucleotide sequence: TGCAGCGTTGAAAGTTCACCAGGGAACTACACCTTC. Encoded protein: CSVESSPGNYTF.

For this clone: At the DNA level, this CDR3 is encoded by other sequences in the same sample as well. V usage is TRBV30 and J usage is TRBJ2-2; D remains ambiguous. This CDR3 has 12 amino acids. The germline V gene encodes CDR1 GTSNPN and CDR2 SVGIG (reference sequence). The V end was cut by 3 bases, the J end by 5 bases, with 7 bases between. In DNA, the CDR3 is TGTGCCTGGAGCCCGCGAACCGGGGAGCTGTTTTTT. Its protein is CAWSPRTGELFF.

The rearrangement joins TRBV27 to TRBJ2-1; the D gene is possibly TRBD2 (5 bases). The germline V and J ends were trimmed by 10 bases and 10 bases, with 14 bases remaining between them. CDR1 MNHEY and CDR2 SMNVEV come from the germline V gene (reference sequence). The CDR3 consists of 11 residues. The DNA of the CDR3 is TGTGCCACCCTCACACCGGGGGAGCAGTTCTTC. Its protein product is CATLTPGEQFF.

This chain uses TRBV27 with TRBJ2-7; D is perhaps TRBD1 (6 bases). V was shortened by 9 bases and J by 6 bases, with 21 bases between the two germline ends. Germline CDR1 reads MNHEY; CDR2 reads SMNVEV (reference sequence). The CDR3 consists of 14 residues. This CDR3 reads CASTITGSPGEQYF. In nucleotides, the CDR3 is TGTGCCAGTACCATAACAGGGAGCCCGGGCGAGCAGTACTTC.

This chain joins TRBV19 and TRBJ1-2; D is unclear. CDR1 is LNHDA and CDR2 is SQIVND in the germline V gene (reference sequence). The length of the CDR3 is 16 residues. Trimming removed 8 bases from V and 4 bases from J, with 23 bases in between. The CDR3 protein is CASDEGGRGQAYGYTF. In DNA form, the CDR3 reads TGTGCCAGTGATGAAGGAGGGCGTGGGCAGGCCTATGGCTACACCTTC.

In this sample, this clone turned up many times. V usage is TRBV28 and J usage is TRBJ1-3, with D uncertain. Trimming removed 4 bases at V and 4 bases at J, with 8 bases between. CDR1 is MDHEN and CDR2 is SYDVKM in the germline V gene. This CDR3 comprises 13 residues. The CDR3 coding sequence is TGTGCCAGCAGTTCCGGGTTCGGAAACACCATATATTTT. This sequence encodes CASSSGFGNTIYF.

This clone showed up just once. The genes are TRBV5-1 and TRBJ2-7; D ambiguous. V was trimmed by 7 bases and J by 2 bases, leaving 7 bases between them. Germline CDR1 and CDR2: SGHRS and YFSETQ. The CDR3 runs to 11 residues. The CDR3 DNA reads as TGCGCCAGCCGACTTGCCTACGAGCAGTACTTC. Translation gives CASRLAYEQYF.

This clone was found a few times. This sequence joins TRBV4-2 and TRBJ2-7, with 9 bases lining up with TRBD1. CDR1 LGHNA and CDR2 YNFKEQ come from the germline V gene. The V segment lost 4 bases and the J segment 2 bases; nucleotides outside the gene matches: 9. CDR3 length: 16 residues. The CDR3 region is CASSRGTGSETYEQYF. The CDR3 DNA sequence: TGTGCCAGCAGCCGGGGGACAGGGAGTGAAACCTACGAGCAGTACTTC.

The DNA of the CDR3 is TGTGCCTGGAGCGTGGGAAATAGGGCCCTCCACCGGAGGTCACCCCTCCACTTT. Residues: CAWSVGNRALHRRSPLHF. V is TRBV30 and J is TRBJ1-6; no definite D call. The CDR3 consists of 18 residues. Germline V gene sequence: CDR1 GTSNPN, CDR2 SVGIG (reference sequence). Trimming pared 3 bases from V and 10 bases from J, leaving 28 bases between.

V gene TRBV7-8 combines with J gene TRBJ2-2; D is possibly TRBD2 (7 bases). The V and J ends lost 3 bases and 3 bases respectively, with 14 bases between them. This CDR3 contains 16 residues. CDR1 is SGHVS, CDR2 FQNEAQ, per germline. DNA for the CDR3: TGTGCCAGCAGCTTCCTCGGGGGGCAGGACACCGGGGAGCTGTTTTTT. Protein product: CASSFLGGQDTGELFF.

The chain links TRBV28 to TRBJ1-5, with unresolved D. V was shortened by 6 bases and J by 7 bases, with 10 bases between the two germline ends. This CDR3 has 12 amino acids. Germline V gene data show CDR1 as MDHEN and CDR2 as SYDVKM. This CDR3 is CASRTSRQPQHF. The DNA for the CDR3 is TGTGCCAGCAGAACCAGTCGCCAGCCCCAGCATTTT.

The chain recombines TRBV27 with TRBJ2-7, with D possibly TRBD1 on 6 matching bases. Germline V gene lookup returns CDR1 MNHEY and CDR2 SMNVEV (reference sequence). V lost 8 bases and J 2 bases, leaving 13 bases between the germline ends. The CDR3 spans 13 residues. The CDR3 DNA is TGTGCCAGCTCCCGGACAGTACCCTACGAGCAGTACTTC. This translates into CASSRTVPYEQYF.

V is TRBV6-5 and J is TRBJ1-2; the match to TRBD1 covers 9 bases. The ends lost 6 bases at V and 1 base at J; junction bases unmatched: 6. Germline loops: CDR1 MNHEY, CDR2 SVGAGI. This CDR3 has 15 residues. The CDR3: CASRDRGFLNYGYTF. CDR3 sequence (DNA): TGTGCCAGCAGGGACAGGGGATTCCTTAACTATGGCTACACCTTC.

The chain combines TRBV5-5 with TRBJ1-1; 8 bases agree with TRBD1. This CDR3 spans 15 amino acids. Losses at the gene ends were 4 bases for V and 3 bases for J; bases not matched to a gene: 8. Germline V gene lookup returns CDR1 SGHKS and CDR2 YYEKEE (reference sequence). CDR3 region: CASSPQDREDTEAFF. CDR3 nucleotide sequence: TGTGCCAGCAGCCCTCAGGACAGGGAAGACACTGAAGCTTTCTTT.

The chain uses TRBV24-1 and TRBJ1-4; 7 nucleotides agree with TRBD1. The CDR3 runs 15 residues. Germline V gives CDR1 KGHDR, CDR2 SFDVKD. J lost 8 bases, V lost 2 bases, and 7 bases had no gene match. This CDR3 reads CATSDWTGWGEKLFF. CDR3 nucleotide sequence: TGTGCCACCAGTGATTGGACAGGTTGGGGAGAAAAACTGTTTTTT.

CDR3 region: CASSPTLEYNEQFF. The CDR3 DNA reads as TGCGCCAGCAGCCCGACTTTGGAGTACAATGAGCAGTTCTTC. This rearrangement joins TRBV5-1 to TRBJ2-1, with D uncertain. The ends were cut back, 4 bases at V and 4 bases at J, with 12 bases in the middle. CDR1 and CDR2 (germline): SGHRS, YFSETQ. The CDR3 contains 14 residues.

Only one count was recorded for this clone. V and J are TRBV25-1 and TRBJ1-6; 8 nucleotides line up with TRBD1. The trim removed 4 bases at V and 5 bases at J, leaving 7 bases unmatched. The CDR3 loop spans 16 amino acids. Germline CDR1 reads MGHDK; CDR2 reads SYGVNS. The CDR3 loop reads CASSGVRTGNNSPLHF. CDR3 coding DNA: TGTGCCAGCAGTGGAGTGAGGACAGGGAATAATTCACCCCTCCACTTT.

Notes on this clone: The sample contains more than one DNA sequence encoding this CDR3. The V and J genes are TRBV6-5 and TRBJ1-6; D is perhaps TRBD1 (5 bases). Germline CDR1 reads MNHEY; CDR2 reads SVGAGI. There are 14 residues in the CDR3. The V end was cut by 6 bases, the J end by 2 bases, with 8 bases between. The CDR3 sequence: CASSAGPYNSPLHF. In DNA, the CDR3 is TGTGCCAGCAGCGCAGGGCCCTATAATTCACCCCTCCACTTT.

This chain connects TRBV14 to TRBJ2-4, with 9 nucleotides matching TRBD1. In germline, CDR1 is SGHDN, CDR2 FVKESK. V gave up 2 bases and J gave up 5 bases; unmatched junction bases: 13. The CDR3 has 18 residues. CDR3 amino acids: CASSQRPGTGSIQNIQYF. The CDR3 DNA reads as TGTGCCAGCAGCCAAAGGCCCGGGACAGGGTCAATTCAAAACATTCAGTACTTC.

This chain uses TRBV7-2 with TRBJ2-7; maybe TRBD2 (5 bases). In germline, CDR1 is SGHTA, CDR2 FQGNSA. The CDR3 runs 14 residues. Trimming took 3 bases from V and 2 from J, leaving 11 bases between them. CDR3 residues: CASSFYEGTYEQYF. CDR3 in DNA: TGTGCCAGCAGCTTTTACGAGGGCACCTACGAGCAGTACTTC. The entire variable domain, with the rest obtained from reference TRBV7-2 and TRBJ2-7, is as follows: GAGVSQSPSNKVTEKGKDVELRCDPISGHTALYWYRQSLGQGLEFLIYFQGNSAPDKSGLPSDRFSAERTGGSVSTLTIQRTQQEDSAVYLCASSFYEGTYEQYFGPGTRLTVT.